Presented here are 17 T cell receptor beta chains from one specimen sequenced in a study of blood T cell repertoires in COVID-19. Assay used: immunoSEQ multiplex PCR; TCRdb lists only in-frame clones, some missing. The sample shows 100,000 to 140,000 clones, approximately 84% of them seen only once. Specimen: peripheral blood. These receptors came from a human donor in a cohort sampled during active COVID-19.

V and J are TRBV7-2 and TRBJ2-1, with 14 positions matching TRBD2. Germline trimming cut 2 bases from V and 7 bases from J; bases unmatched to any gene: 10. The CDR3 covers 18 residues. Germline CDR1 and CDR2: SGHTA and FQGNSA. CDR3 in amino acids: CASSLYWRLAGGENEQFF. CDR3 DNA sequence: TGTGCCAGCAGCTTATATTGGAGACTAGCGGGAGGGGAGAATGAGCAGTTCTTC.

The rearrangement joins TRBV9 to TRBJ1-5; 7 nucleotides line up with TRBD1. This CDR3 has 15 amino acids. CDR1 SGDLS and CDR2 YYNGEE come from the germline V gene. The ends lost 2 bases at V and 4 bases at J; junction bases unmatched: 6. The DNA for the CDR3 is TGTGCCAGCAGCGTCTCCGGGACAGAGAATCAGCCCCAGCATTTT. This encodes CASSVSGTENQPQHF.

The chain recombines TRBV12-3 or TRBV12-4 with TRBJ2-7, with D possibly being TRBD2 (5 bases). The V end was cut by 2 bases, the J end by 6 bases, with 11 bases between. The length of the CDR3 is 13 residues. The CDR3 sequence is CASSLRLALEQYF. Written as DNA, the CDR3 is TGTGCCAGCAGTTTAAGGCTAGCTCTCGAGCAGTACTTC.

The rearrangement joins TRBV5-6 to TRBJ2-7; 14 bases agree with TRBD2. The germline V gene has CDR1 SGHDT and CDR2 YYEEEE. Trimming took 7 bases from V and 3 from J; bases not matched to a gene: 3. CDR3 length: 14 residues. CDR3 protein: CASWGLAGVYEQYF. The CDR3 coding sequence is TGTGCCAGCTGGGGACTAGCGGGAGTCTACGAGCAGTACTTC.

The chain recombines TRBV7-2 with TRBJ2-1; 7 bases map to TRBD1. Germline V gene data show CDR1 as SGHTA and CDR2 as FQGNSA. V trimming: 3 bases; J trimming: 0 bases; junction bases outside the gene matches: 2. The CDR3 loop spans 15 amino acids. The CDR3, as DNA: TGTGCCAGCAGCTTGACAGGGAGCTCCTACAATGAGCAGTTCTTC. It yields the protein CASSLTGSSYNEQFF.

In its sample, this clone was seen once. The rearrangement uses TRBV2 and TRBJ1-6; no definite D call. The CDR3 extends over 15 amino acids. V was trimmed by 3 bases and J by 5 bases, leaving 11 bases between them. Germline values: CDR1 SNHLY, CDR2 FYNNEI. DNA of the CDR3: TGTGCCAGCAGTGACTATCGAAGCAATAATTCACCCCTCCACTTT. Translating it yields CASSDYRSNNSPLHF.

V gene TRBV7-2 combines with J gene TRBJ2-7, with 11 positions matching TRBD2. The length of the CDR3 is 15 residues. With 8 bases clipped from V and 3 bases from J, the junction kept 9 bases outside the gene matches. The germline V gene has CDR1 SGHTA and CDR2 FQGNSA. CDR3 sequence: CASWIGTSGVYEQYV. CDR3 in DNA: TGTGCCAGCTGGATTGGGACTAGCGGAGTCTACGAGCAGTACGTC.

V usage is TRBV5-4 and J usage is TRBJ2-1; 7 bases map to TRBD1. Per the germline V gene, CDR1 is SGHNT and CDR2 is YYREEE (reference sequence). V lost 1 base to trimming and J lost 6 bases; unmatched junction nucleotides: 7. This CDR3 has 15 amino acids. CDR3 bases: TGTGCCAGCAGCTTGTTGCAGGGGGATTTCAATGAGCAGTTCTTC. As protein: CASSLLQGDFNEQFF.

The genes are TRBV29-1 and TRBJ2-2; D possibly corresponds to TRBD2 (6 bases). CDR3 size: 15 residues. Germline-derived CDR1 and CDR2 are SQVTM and ANQGSEA. V lost 4 bases, J lost 2 bases, and 14 bases lay in between. As DNA, the CDR3 is TGCAGCGTTGGAGTGGGAGGCCTAAACACCGGGGAGCTGTTTTTT. The encoded protein is CSVGVGGLNTGELFF.

In its sample, this clone was seen a few times. The chain recombines TRBV6-5 with TRBJ1-2; TRBD1 might be the D (6 bases). The CDR3 spans 15 residues. Germline-derived CDR1 and CDR2 are MNHEY and SVGAGI. The V and J ends lost 0 bases and 7 bases respectively, with 15 bases between them. Written as DNA, the CDR3 is TGTGCCAGCAGTTACTCCCGGACAGAGAGTGGTGGCTACACCTTC. This translates into CASSYSRTESGGYTF.

The J gene is TRBJ1-5, the V gene TRBV2; 8 nucleotides match TRBD1. CDR1 and CDR2 from the germline V gene are SNHLY and FYNNEI. The CDR3 extends over 17 amino acids. V was clipped by 8 bases and J by 3 bases; unmatched bases: 15. The CDR3 loop is CASGWDRSYGDNQPQHF. In DNA form, the CDR3 reads TGTGCCAGCGGATGGGACAGGTCCTACGGGGACAATCAGCCCCAGCATTTT.

The CDR3: CASSLFMTGNQPQHF. DNA for the CDR3: TGTGCCAGCAGCTTGTTTATGACAGGGAATCAGCCCCAGCATTTT. The V gene is TRBV5-6, the J gene TRBJ1-5; TRBD1 agrees at 7 bases. V lost 1 base to trimming and J lost 4 bases; unmatched junction nucleotides: 5. CDR3 length: 15 residues. Germline V lookup: CDR1 SGHDT, CDR2 YYEEEE.

The V gene is TRBV12-3 or TRBV12-4, the J gene TRBJ1-2, with a weak D call TRBD1 (6 bases). The CDR3 is made up of 12 amino acids. V gave up 8 bases and J gave up 2 bases, with 9 bases separating them. Written as DNA, the CDR3 is TGTGCCAGCCTACAGGGAAACTATGGCTACACCTTC. Protein sequence: CASLQGNYGYTF.

The chain recombines TRBV3-1 (or the pseudogene TRBV3-2) with TRBJ2-6; 7 bases map to TRBD2. Trimming cost V 2 bases and J 4 bases; bases outside gene matches: 17. This CDR3 contains 20 residues. Germline lookup yields CDR1 LGHDT and CDR2 YNNKEL (reference sequence). The CDR3 DNA sequence: TGTGCCAGCAGCCAAAAAGGTGCTCCGGGCCTAGCGGCGGGGGCCAACGTCCTGACTTTC. It codes for CASSQKGAPGLAAGANVLTF.

The CDR3 spells CASSQVYGYGETQYF. The CDR3 bases are TGTGCCAGCAGCCAAGTATACGGGTATGGGGAGACCCAGTACTTC. The chain carries TRBV14 and TRBJ2-5; D is unresolved. CDR1 SGHDN and CDR2 FVKESK come from the germline V gene. Between the trimmed V and J ends, which lost 1 base and 5 bases, there was a span of 14 bases. This CDR3 has 15 amino acids.

The CDR3: CASSWSSGGTDTQYF. Written as DNA, the CDR3 is TGTGCCAGCAGCTGGAGTAGCGGAGGCACAGATACGCAGTATTTT. V usage is TRBV7-9 and J usage is TRBJ2-3; possible D gene TRBD2, 6 bases. The CDR3 is 15 residues long. Trimming removed 4 bases from V and 1 base from J, with 12 bases in between. Germline-derived CDR1 and CDR2 are SEHNR and FQNEAQ (reference sequence).

This clone has a handful of counts. The chain carries TRBV30 and TRBJ1-5; the D gene is possibly TRBD1 (6 bases). In germline, CDR1 is GTSNPN, CDR2 SVGIG (reference sequence). The CDR3 is 14 amino acids. V was pared by 5 bases and J by 4 bases, with 15 bases between. The CDR3 loop reads CAWSTGLGNQPQHF. The DNA for the CDR3 is TGTGCCTGGTCTACAGGGCTCGGTAATCAGCCCCAGCATTTT.